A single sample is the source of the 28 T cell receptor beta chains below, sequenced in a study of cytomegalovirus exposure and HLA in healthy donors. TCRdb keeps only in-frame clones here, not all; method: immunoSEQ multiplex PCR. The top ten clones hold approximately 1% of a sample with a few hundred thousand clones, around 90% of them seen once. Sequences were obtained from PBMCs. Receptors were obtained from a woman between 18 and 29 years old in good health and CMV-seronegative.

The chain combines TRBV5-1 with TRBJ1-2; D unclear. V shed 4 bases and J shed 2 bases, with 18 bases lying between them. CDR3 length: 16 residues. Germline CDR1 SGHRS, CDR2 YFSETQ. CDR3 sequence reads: CASSPNPQEVNYGYTF. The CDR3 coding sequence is TGCGCCAGCAGCCCAAATCCCCAGGAAGTAAACTATGGCTACACCTTC.

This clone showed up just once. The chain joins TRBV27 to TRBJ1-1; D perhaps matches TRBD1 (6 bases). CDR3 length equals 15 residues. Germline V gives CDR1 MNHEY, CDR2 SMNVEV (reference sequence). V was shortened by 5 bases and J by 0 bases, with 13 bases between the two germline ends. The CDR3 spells CASSPQGPMNTEAFF. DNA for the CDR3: TGTGCCAGCAGTCCTCAGGGGCCGATGAACACTGAAGCTTTCTTT.

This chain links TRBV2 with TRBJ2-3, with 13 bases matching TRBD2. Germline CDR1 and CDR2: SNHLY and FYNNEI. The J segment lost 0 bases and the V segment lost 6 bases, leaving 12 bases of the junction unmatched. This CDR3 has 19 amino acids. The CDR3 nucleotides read TGTGCCAGCAGCGGCCCGGGACTAGCGGGGACAACTAGCACAGATACGCAGTATTTT. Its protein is CASSGPGLAGTTSTDTQYF.

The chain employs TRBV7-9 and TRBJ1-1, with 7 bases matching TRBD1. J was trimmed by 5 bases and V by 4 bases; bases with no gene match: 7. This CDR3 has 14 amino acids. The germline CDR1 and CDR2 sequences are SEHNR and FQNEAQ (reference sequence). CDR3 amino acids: CASSYMQGGTEAFF. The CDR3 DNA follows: TGTGCCAGCAGCTATATGCAGGGGGGTACTGAAGCTTTCTTT.

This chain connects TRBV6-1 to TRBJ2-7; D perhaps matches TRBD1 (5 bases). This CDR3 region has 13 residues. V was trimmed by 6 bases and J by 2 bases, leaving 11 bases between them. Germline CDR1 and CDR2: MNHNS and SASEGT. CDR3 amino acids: CASRAGYTYEQYF. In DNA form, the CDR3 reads TGTGCCAGCAGGGCAGGGTATACCTACGAGCAGTACTTC.

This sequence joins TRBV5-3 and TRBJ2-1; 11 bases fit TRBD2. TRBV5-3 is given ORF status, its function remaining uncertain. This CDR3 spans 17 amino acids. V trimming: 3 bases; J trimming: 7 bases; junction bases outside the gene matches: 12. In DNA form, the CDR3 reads TGTGCCAGAAGCTCAACCGGGACTAGCGGATGCCAGAATGAGCAGTTCTTC. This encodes CARSSTGTSGCQNEQFF.

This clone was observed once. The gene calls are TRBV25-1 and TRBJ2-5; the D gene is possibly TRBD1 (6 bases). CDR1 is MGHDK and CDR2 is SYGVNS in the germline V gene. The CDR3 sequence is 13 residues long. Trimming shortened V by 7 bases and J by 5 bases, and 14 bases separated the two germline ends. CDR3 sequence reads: CASTGDPRETQYF. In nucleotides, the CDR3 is TGTGCCAGCACAGGGGATCCAAGGGAGACCCAGTACTTC.

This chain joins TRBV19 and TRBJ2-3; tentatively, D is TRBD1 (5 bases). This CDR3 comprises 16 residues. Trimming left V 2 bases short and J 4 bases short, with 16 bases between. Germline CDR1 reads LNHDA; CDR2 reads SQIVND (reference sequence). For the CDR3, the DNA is TGTGCCAGTAGTATACGGGCAGGGTTCGAGGCAGATACGCAGTATTTT. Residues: CASSIRAGFEADTQYF. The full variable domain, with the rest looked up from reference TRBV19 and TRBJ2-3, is DGGITQSPKYLFRKEGQNVTLSCEQNLNHDAMYWYRQDPGQGLRLIYYSQIVNDFQKGDIAEGYSVSREKKESFPLTVTSAQKNPTAFYLCASSIRAGFEADTQYFGPGTRLTVL.

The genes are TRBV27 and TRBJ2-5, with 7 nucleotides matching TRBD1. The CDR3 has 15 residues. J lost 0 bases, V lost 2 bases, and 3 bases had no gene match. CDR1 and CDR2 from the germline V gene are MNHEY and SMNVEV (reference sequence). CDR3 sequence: CASSLGDSNQETQYF. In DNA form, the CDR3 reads TGTGCCAGCAGTTTAGGGGACAGCAACCAAGAGACCCAGTACTTC.

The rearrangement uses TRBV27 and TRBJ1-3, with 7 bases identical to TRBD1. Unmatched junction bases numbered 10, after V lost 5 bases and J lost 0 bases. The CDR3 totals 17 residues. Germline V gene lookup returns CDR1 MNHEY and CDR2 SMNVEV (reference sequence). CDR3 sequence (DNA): TGTGCCAGCAGTACCTGGGACAGATACTCCTCTGGAAACACCATATATTTT. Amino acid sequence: CASSTWDRYSSGNTIYF.

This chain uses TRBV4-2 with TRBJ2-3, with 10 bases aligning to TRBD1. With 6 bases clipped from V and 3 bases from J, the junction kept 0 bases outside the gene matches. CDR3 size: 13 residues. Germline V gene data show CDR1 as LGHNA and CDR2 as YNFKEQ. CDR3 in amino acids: CASRGQGTDTQYF. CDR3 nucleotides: TGTGCCAGCAGGGGACAGGGGACAGATACGCAGTATTTT.

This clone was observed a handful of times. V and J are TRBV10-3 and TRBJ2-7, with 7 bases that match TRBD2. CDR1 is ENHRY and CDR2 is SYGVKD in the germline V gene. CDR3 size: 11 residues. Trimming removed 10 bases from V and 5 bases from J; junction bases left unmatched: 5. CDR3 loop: CATAGEHEQYF. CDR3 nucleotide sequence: TGTGCCACCGCGGGAGAACACGAGCAGTACTTC.

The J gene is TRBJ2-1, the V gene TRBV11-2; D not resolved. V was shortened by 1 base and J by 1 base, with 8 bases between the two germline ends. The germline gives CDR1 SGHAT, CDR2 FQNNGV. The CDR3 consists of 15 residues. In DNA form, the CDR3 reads TGTGCCAGCAGCTTAGTCGGCGGATCCTACAATGAGCAGTTCTTC. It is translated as CASSLVGGSYNEQFF.

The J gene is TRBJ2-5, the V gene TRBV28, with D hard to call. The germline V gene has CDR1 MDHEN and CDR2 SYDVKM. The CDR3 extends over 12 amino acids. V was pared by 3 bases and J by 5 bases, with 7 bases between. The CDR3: CASSFGQETQYF. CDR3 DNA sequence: TGTGCCAGCAGTTTTGGGCAGGAGACCCAGTACTTC. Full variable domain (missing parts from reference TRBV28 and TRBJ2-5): DVKVTQSSRYLVKRTGEKVFLECVQDMDHENMFWYRQDPGLGLRLIYFSYDVKMKEKGDIPEGYSVSREKKERFSLILESASTNQTSMYLCASSFGQETQYFGPGTRLLVL.

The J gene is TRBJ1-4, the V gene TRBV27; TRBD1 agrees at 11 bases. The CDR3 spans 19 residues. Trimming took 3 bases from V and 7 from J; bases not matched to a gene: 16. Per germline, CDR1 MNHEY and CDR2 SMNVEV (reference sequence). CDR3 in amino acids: CASSFIGQGARQLSEKLFF. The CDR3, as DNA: TGTGCCAGCAGTTTCATTGGACAGGGGGCGCGTCAGTTAAGTGAAAAACTGTTTTTT.

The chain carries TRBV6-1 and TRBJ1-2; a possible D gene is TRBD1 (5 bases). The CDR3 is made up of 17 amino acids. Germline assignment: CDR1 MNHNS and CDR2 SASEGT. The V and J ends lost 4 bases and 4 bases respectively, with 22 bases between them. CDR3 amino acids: CASSAQWTRKLFYGYTF. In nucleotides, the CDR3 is TGTGCCAGCAGTGCCCAATGGACACGGAAGCTTTTCTATGGCTACACCTTC.

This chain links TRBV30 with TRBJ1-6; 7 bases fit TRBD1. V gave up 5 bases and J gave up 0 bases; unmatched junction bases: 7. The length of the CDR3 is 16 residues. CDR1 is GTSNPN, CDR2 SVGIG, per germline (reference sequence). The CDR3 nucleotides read TGTGCCTGGGGGGGGACAGCGAGCTCCTATAATTCACCCCTCCACTTT. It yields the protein CAWGGTASSYNSPLHF.

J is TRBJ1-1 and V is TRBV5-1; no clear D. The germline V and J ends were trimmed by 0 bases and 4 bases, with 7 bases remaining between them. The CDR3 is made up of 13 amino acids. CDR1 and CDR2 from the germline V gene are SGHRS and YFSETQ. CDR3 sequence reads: CASSLVAATEAFF. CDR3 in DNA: TGCGCCAGCAGCTTGGTGGCCGCCACTGAAGCTTTCTTT.

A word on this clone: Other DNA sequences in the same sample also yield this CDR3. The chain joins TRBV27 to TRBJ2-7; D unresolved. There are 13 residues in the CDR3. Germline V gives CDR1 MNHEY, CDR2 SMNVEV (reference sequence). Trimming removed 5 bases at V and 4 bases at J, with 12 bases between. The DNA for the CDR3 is TGTGCCAGCAGTCTAACGGGTGGGTACGAGCAGTACTTC. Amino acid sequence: CASSLTGGYEQYF.

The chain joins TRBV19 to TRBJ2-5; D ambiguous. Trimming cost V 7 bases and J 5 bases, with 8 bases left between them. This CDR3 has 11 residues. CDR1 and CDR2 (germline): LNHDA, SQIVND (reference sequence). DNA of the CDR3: TGTGCCAGTACCTCCTTCGAGACCCAGTACTTC. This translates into CASTSFETQYF.

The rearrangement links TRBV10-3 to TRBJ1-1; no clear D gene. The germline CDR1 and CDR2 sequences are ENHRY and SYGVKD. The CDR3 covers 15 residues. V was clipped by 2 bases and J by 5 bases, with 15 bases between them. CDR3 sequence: CAISEGDGGTTEAFF. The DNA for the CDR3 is TGTGCCATCAGTGAGGGAGATGGCGGCACAACTGAAGCTTTCTTT.

For the CDR3, the DNA is TGTGCCAGCAGCTCAAGGGGTGCGGGCACAGATACGCAGTATTTT. Translated: CASSSRGAGTDTQYF. The chain employs TRBV11-2 and TRBJ2-3; possible D gene TRBD1, 5 bases. The V gene lost 4 bases and the J gene lost 1 base, with 12 bases spanning the gap. Germline values: CDR1 SGHAT, CDR2 FQNNGV. This CDR3 is 15 amino acids long.

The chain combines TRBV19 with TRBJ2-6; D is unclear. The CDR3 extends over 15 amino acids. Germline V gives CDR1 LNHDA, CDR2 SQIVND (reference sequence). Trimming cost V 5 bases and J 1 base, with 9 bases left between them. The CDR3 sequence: CASSLDLSGANVLTF. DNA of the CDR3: TGTGCCAGTAGTCTCGACTTGTCTGGGGCCAACGTCCTGACTTTC.

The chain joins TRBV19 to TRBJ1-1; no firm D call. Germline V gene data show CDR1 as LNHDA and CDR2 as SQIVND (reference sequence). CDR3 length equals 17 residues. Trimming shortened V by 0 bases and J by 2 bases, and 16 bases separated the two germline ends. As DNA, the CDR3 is TGTGCCAGTAGTATAGATCTGAGCCGGGAAGCTAACACTGAAGCTTTCTTT. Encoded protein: CASSIDLSREANTEAFF. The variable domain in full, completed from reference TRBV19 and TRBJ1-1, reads DGGITQSPKYLFRKEGQNVTLSCEQNLNHDAMYWYRQDPGQGLRLIYYSQIVNDFQKGDIAEGYSVSREKKESFPLTVTSAQKNPTAFYLCASSIDLSREANTEAFFGQGTRLTVV.

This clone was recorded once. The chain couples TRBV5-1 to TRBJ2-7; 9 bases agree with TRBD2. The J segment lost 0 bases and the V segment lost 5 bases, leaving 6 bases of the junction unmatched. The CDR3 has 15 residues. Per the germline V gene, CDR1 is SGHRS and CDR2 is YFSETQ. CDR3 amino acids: CASSPSGTSSYEQYF. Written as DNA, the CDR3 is TGCGCCAGCAGTCCTAGCGGGACGAGCTCCTACGAGCAGTACTTC. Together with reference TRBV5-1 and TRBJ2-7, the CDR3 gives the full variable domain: KAGVTQTPRYLIKTRGQQVTLSCSPISGHRSVSWYQQTPGQGLQFLFEYFSETQRNKGNFPGRFSGRQFSNSRSEMNVSTLELGDSALYLCASSPSGTSSYEQYFGPGTRLTVT.

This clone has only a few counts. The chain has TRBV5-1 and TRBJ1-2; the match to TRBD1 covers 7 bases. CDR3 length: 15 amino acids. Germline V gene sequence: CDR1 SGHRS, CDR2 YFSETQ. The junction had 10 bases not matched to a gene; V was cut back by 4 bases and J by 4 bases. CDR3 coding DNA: TGCGCCAGCAGCGGAGACAGGGCCGTGGGCTATGGCTACACCTTC. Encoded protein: CASSGDRAVGYGYTF.

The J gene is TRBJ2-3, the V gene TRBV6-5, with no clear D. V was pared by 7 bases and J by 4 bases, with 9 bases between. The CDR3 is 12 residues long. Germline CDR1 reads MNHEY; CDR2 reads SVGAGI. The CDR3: CASKALSDTQYF. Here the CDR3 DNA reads TGTGCCAGCAAAGCCCTGTCAGATACGCAGTATTTT.

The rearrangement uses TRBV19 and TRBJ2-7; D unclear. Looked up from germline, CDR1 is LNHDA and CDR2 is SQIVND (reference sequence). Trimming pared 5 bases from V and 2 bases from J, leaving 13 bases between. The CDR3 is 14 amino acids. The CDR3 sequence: CASSGLTQTYEQYF. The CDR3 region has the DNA TGTGCCAGTAGTGGATTGACACAAACCTACGAGCAGTACTTC.